These 6 T cell receptor beta chains originate from one sample sequenced in a study of CD8+ T cells in alopecia areata. Sequencing relied on a cDNA template that was reverse transcribed from extracted RNA. The method was immunoSEQ multiplex PCR; TCRdb's version includes in-frame clones alone and lacks a portion of them. The sample has under 200,000 clones; less than 70% are singletons. Treatment indicated: oral pan-JAK inhibitor, 5-10 mg twice daily. The sequences come from CD4+ T cells sorted from blood, collected at week 24, from a patient treated with tofacitinib. These receptors were obtained from a human donor with alopecia areata.

This clone was recorded only once. The chain uses TRBV29-1 and TRBJ2-7; 8 nucleotides match TRBD2. Germline-derived CDR1 and CDR2 are SQVTM and ANQGSEA. The CDR3 sequence is 14 residues long. The junction had 8 bases not matched to a gene; V was cut back by 5 bases and J by 2 bases. Here the CDR3 reads CSVYRSGEAYEQYF. The CDR3, as DNA: TGCAGCGTTTATCGTAGCGGGGAGGCCTACGAGCAGTACTTC.

In the case of this clone: With a much larger clone just one base away, this may be a read error. The rearrangement joins TRBV6-5 to TRBJ1-1; 9 nucleotides match TRBD1. With 5 bases clipped from V and 5 bases from J, the junction kept 3 bases outside the gene matches. CDR3 size: 13 residues. From germline, CDR1 is MNHEY and CDR2 SVGAGI. CDR3 nucleotides: TGTGCCAGCAGTGTGGACAGGGGAACTGAAGCTTTCTTT. It encodes CASSVDRGTEAFF.

This clone was observed many times. V usage is TRBV6-6 and J usage is TRBJ1-1; no reliable D call. Looked up from germline, CDR1 is MNHNY and CDR2 is SVGAGI (reference sequence). There are 16 residues in the CDR3. The V and J ends lost 2 bases and 1 base respectively, with 14 bases between them. The chain's CDR3 is CASSYAVGRQNTEAFF. CDR3 nucleotide sequence: TGTGCCAGCAGTTACGCAGTTGGGAGGCAGAACACTGAAGCTTTCTTT.

This chain links TRBV4-1 with TRBJ2-7; D is uncertain. V was pared by 0 bases and J by 4 bases, with 13 bases between. Germline CDR1 MGHRA, CDR2 YSYEKL. CDR3 length: 15 residues. The CDR3, as DNA: TGCGCCAGCAGCCAAGATCCCCCTTTCGTTTACGAGCAGTACTTC. Protein sequence: CASSQDPPFVYEQYF.

This chain connects TRBV2 to TRBJ1-6, with a weak D call TRBD1 (5 bases). V lost 8 bases and J lost 9, with 17 bases in between. This CDR3 is built from 14 residues. Germline lookup yields CDR1 SNHLY and CDR2 FYNNEI. The CDR3 is CASSVGQGLSPLHF. DNA for the CDR3: TGTGCCAGCTCTGTGGGGCAGGGCCTTTCACCCCTCCACTTT.

This clone was seen a handful of times. The rearrangement uses TRBV14 and TRBJ2-3; TRBD1 agrees at 8 bases. V lost 1 base to trimming and J lost 4 bases; unmatched junction nucleotides: 7. This CDR3 has 16 residues. Germline V gene lookup returns CDR1 SGHDN and CDR2 FVKESK. CDR3 sequence reads: CASSQGWTGSADTQYF. DNA for the CDR3: TGTGCCAGCAGCCAAGGGTGGACAGGGAGCGCAGATACGCAGTATTTT. The complete variable domain, with remaining parts taken from reference TRBV14 and TRBJ2-3, reads EAGVTQFPSHSVIEKGQTVTLRCDPISGHDNLYWYRRVMGKEIKFLLHFVKESKQDESGMPNNRFLAERTGGTYSTLKVQPAELEDSGVYFCASSQGWTGSADTQYFGPGTRLTVL.